This TCR beta chain derives from a study of shared clonotypes between healthy human individuals. The CD4+ fraction was divided into a CD45RA+ naive subset and a CD45RA-negative memory subset. Using immunoSEQ multiplex PCR, the repertoire was profiled, and TCRdb retains in-frame clones only, with some absent. The sample includes roughly 1,000,000 clones, around 78% seen only once; the top ten take more than 0.5%. The length of the CDR3 is 15 residues. The V end lost 2 bases, the J end lost 2 bases, and 11 bases lay between the germline ends. Germline CDR1 MGHDK, CDR2 SYGVNS. This TCR was recovered from a man between 18 and 35 years old in good health. Some clones in this sample may be carry-over from other donors' samples. The J gene is TRBJ2-3, the V gene TRBV25-1; the D gene is possibly TRBD1 (5 bases). The sequencing input was memory CD4+ T cells from PBMCs. The sample's subset: CD45RA-negative fraction. The CDR3 sequence: CASSENPGNTDTQYF. CDR3 DNA sequence: TGTGCCAGCAGTGAAAACCCAGGGAACACAGATACGCAGTATTTT. Based on the CDR3 plus reference TRBV25-1 and TRBJ2-3, the full variable domain is EADIYQTPRYLVIGTGKKITLECSQTMGHDKMYWYQQDPGMELHLIHYSYGVNSTEKGDLSSESTVSRIRTEHFPLTLESARPSHTSQYLCASSENPGNTDTQYFGPGTRLTVL.